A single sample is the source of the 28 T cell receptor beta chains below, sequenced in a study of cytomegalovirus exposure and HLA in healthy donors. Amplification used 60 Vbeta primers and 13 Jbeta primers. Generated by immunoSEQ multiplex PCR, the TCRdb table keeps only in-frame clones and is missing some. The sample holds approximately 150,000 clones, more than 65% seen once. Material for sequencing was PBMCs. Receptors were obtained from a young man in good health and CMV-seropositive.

This CDR3 reads CATRPAGAYEQYF. The CDR3 DNA is TGTGCCACCCGCCCCGCAGGGGCCTACGAGCAGTACTTC. V and J are TRBV6-1 and TRBJ2-7; a possible D gene is TRBD1 (6 bases). CDR1 and CDR2 from the germline V gene are MNHNS and SASEGT. The V gene lost 10 bases and the J gene lost 2 bases, with 15 bases spanning the gap. This CDR3 contains 13 residues.

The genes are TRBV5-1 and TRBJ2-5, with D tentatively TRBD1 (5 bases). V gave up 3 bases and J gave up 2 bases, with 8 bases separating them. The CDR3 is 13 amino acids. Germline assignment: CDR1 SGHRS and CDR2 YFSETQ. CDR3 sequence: CASSSGQQETQYF. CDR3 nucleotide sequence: TGCGCCAGCAGCTCCGGACAACAAGAGACCCAGTACTTC. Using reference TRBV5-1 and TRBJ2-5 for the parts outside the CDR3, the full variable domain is KAGVTQTPRYLIKTRGQQVTLSCSPISGHRSVSWYQQTPGQGLQFLFEYFSETQRNKGNFPGRFSGRQFSNSRSEMNVSTLELGDSALYLCASSSGQQETQYFGPGTRLLVL.

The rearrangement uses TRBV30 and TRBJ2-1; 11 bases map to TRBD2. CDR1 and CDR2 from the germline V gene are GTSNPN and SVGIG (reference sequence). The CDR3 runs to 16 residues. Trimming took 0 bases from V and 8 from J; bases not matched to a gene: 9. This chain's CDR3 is CAWSVGTSGSEDEQFF. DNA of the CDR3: TGTGCCTGGAGTGTAGGTACTAGCGGGAGCGAGGATGAGCAGTTCTTC.

The CDR3 region is CASSQDLGGPGGELFF. In DNA, the CDR3 is TGCGCCAGCAGCCAAGATTTGGGGGGGCCGGGTGGGGAGCTGTTTTTT. The J gene is TRBJ2-2, the V gene TRBV4-1; possible D gene TRBD2, 7 bases. The CDR3 is 16 amino acids. The germline V gene has CDR1 MGHRA and CDR2 YSYEKL. Trimming left V 0 bases short and J 8 bases short, with 16 bases between.

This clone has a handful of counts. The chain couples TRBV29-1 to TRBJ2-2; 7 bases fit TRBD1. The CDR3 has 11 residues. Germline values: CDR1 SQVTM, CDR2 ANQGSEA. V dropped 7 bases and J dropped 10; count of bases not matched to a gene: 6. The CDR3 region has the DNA TGCAGCGCCCAACAGGGGCCGGAGCTGTTTTTT. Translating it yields CSAQQGPELFF.

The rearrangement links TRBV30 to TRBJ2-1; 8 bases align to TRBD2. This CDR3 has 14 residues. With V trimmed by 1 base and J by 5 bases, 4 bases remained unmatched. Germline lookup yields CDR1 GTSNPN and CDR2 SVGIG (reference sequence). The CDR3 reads CAWSEAGANNEQFF. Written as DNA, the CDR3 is TGTGCCTGGAGTGAAGCGGGAGCAAACAATGAGCAGTTCTTC.

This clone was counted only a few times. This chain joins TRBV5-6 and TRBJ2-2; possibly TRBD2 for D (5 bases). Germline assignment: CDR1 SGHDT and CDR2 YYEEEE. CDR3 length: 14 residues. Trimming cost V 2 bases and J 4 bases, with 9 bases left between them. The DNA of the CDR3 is TGTGCCAGCAGCTTCCGTGGGAGCACCGGGGAGCTGTTTTTT. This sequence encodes CASSFRGSTGELFF.

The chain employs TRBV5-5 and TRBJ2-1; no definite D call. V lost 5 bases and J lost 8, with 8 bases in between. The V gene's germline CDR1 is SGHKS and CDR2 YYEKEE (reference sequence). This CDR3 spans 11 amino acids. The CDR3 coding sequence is TGTGCCAGCAGTGGCTTGGATGAGCAGTTCTTC. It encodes CASSGLDEQFF.

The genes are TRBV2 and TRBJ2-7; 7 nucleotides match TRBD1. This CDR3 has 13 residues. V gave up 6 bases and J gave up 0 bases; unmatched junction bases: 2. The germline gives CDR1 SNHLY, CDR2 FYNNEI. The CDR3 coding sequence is TGTGCCAGCAGCGGACAGGACTCCTACGAGCAGTACTTC. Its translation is CASSGQDSYEQYF.

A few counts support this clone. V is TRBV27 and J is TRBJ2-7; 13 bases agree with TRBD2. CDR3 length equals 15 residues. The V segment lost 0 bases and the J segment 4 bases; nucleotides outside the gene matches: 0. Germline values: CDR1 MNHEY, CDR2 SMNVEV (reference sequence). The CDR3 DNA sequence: TGTGCCAGCAGTTTATCGACTAGCGGGAGGTACGAGCAGTACTTC. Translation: CASSLSTSGRYEQYF.

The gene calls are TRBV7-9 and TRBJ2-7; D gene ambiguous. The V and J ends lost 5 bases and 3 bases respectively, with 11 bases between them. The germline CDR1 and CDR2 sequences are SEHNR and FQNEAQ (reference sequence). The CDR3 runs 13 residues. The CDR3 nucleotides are TGTGCCAGCAGCCCTACGGAGCTCTACGAGCAGTACTTC. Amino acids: CASSPTELYEQYF.

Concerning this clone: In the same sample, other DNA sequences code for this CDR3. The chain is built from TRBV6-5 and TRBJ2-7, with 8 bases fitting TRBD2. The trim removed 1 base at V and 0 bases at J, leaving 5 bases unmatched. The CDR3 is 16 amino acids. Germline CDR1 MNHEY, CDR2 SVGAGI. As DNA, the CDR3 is TGTGCCAGCAGTTACTTTACTAGCGGCCCCTCCTACGAGCAGTACTTC. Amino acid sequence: CASSYFTSGPSYEQYF.

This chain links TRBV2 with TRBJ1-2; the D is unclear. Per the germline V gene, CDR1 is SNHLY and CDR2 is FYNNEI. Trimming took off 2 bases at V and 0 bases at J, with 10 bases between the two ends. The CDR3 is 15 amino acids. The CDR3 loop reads CASSEYLAANYGYTF. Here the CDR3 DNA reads TGTGCCAGCAGTGAATATTTGGCAGCTAACTATGGCTACACCTTC.

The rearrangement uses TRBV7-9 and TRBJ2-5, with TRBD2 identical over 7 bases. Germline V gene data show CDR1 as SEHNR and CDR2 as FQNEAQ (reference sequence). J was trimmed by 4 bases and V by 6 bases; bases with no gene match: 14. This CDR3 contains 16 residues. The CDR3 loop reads CASRGDGGDIRETQYF. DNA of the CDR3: TGTGCCAGCAGGGGCGATGGGGGGGATATCCGAGAGACCCAGTACTTC.

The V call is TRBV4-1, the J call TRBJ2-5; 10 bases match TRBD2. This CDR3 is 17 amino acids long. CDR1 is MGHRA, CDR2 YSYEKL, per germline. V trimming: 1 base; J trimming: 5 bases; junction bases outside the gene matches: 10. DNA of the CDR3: TGCGCCAGCAGCCAAGCACCAAGCGGGAGGGAGCGGGAGACCCAGTACTTC. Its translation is CASSQAPSGRERETQYF.

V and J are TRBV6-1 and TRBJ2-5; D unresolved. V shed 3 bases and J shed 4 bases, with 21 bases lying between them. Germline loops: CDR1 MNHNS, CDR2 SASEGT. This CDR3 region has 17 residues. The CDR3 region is CASSDRVLSLAVETQYF. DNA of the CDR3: TGTGCCAGCAGTGATCGGGTTCTTAGTCTTGCGGTAGAGACCCAGTACTTC.

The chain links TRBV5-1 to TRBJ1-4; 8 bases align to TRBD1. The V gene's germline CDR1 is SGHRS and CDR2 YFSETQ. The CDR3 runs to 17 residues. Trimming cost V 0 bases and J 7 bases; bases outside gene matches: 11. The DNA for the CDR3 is TGCGCCAGCAGCTTGGGGGGCACCGGGACAGGAGGTGAAAAACTGTTTTTT. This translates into CASSLGGTGTGGEKLFF.

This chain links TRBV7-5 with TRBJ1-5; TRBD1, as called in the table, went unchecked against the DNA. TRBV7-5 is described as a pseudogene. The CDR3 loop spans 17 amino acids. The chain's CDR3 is CVRSSRDPGQVNQPQHF. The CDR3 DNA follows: TGTGTCAGAAGCTCGAGAGACCCGGGACAGGTGAATCAGCCCCAGCATTTT.

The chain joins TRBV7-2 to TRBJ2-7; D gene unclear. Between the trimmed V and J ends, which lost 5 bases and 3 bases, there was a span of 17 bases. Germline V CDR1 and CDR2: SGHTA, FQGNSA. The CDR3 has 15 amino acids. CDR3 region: CASSLREVPVYEQYF. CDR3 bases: TGTGCCAGCAGCCTGCGTGAAGTACCTGTCTACGAGCAGTACTTC. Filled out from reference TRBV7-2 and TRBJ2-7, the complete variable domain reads GAGVSQSPSNKVTEKGKDVELRCDPISGHTALYWYRQSLGQGLEFLIYFQGNSAPDKSGLPSDRFSAERTGGSVSTLTIQRTQQEDSAVYLCASSLREVPVYEQYFGPGTRLTVT.

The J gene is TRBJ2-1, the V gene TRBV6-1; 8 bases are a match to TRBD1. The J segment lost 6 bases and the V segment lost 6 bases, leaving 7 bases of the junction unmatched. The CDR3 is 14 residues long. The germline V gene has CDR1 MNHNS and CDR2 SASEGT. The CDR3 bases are TGTGCCAGCAGCGCACCTCAGGGGGCCAATGAGCAGTTCTTC. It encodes CASSAPQGANEQFF.

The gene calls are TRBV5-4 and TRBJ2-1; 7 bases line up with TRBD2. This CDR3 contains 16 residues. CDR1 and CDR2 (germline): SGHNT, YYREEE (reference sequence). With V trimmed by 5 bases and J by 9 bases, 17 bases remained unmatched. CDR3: CASSSLRLAEHTEQFF. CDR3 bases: TGTGCCAGCAGTTCCCTTCGCCTAGCGGAACACACTGAGCAGTTCTTC.

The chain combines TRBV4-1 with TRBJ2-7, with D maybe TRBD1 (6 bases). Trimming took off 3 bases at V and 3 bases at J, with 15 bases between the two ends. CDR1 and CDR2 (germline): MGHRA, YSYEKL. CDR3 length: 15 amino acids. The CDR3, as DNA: TGCGCCAGCAGCCACTCGACAGGATCCCTCTACGAGCAGTACTTC. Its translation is CASSHSTGSLYEQYF.

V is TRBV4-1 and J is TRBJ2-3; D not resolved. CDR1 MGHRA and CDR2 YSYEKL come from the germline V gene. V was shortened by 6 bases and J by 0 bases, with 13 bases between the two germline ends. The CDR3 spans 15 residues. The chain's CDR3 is CASSGTETSTDTQYF. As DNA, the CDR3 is TGCGCCAGCAGTGGTACTGAAACTAGCACAGATACGCAGTATTTT.

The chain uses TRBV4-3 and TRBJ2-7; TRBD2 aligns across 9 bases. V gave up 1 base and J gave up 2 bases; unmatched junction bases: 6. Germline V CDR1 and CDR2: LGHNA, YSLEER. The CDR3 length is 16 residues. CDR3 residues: CASSQVGAGGTYEQYF. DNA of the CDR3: TGCGCCAGCAGCCAAGTTGGAGCGGGAGGTACCTACGAGCAGTACTTC.

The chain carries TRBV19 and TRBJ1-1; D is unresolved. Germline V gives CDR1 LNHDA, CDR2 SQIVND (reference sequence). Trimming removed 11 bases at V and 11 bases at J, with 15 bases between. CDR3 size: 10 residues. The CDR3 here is CALTEGRAFF. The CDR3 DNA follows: TGTGCCCTAACAGAAGGTCGGGCTTTCTTT. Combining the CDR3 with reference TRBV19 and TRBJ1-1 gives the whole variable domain DGGITQSPKYLFRKEGQNVTLSCEQNLNHDAMYWYRQDPGQGLRLIYYSQIVNDFQKGDIAEGYSVSREKKESFPLTVTSAQKNPTAFYLCALTEGRAFFGQGTRLTVV.

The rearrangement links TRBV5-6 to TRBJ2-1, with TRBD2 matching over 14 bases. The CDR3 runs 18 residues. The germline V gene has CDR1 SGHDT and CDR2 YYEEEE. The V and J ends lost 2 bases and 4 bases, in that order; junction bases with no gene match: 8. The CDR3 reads CASSFRRLAGGGYNEQFF. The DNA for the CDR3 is TGTGCCAGCAGCTTCCGTCGACTAGCGGGAGGGGGTTACAATGAGCAGTTCTTC.

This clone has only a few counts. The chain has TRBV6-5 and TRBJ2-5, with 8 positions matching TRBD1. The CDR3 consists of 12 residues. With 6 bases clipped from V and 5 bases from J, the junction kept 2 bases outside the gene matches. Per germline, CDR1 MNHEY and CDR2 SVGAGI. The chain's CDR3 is CASRDRAETQYF. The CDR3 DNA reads TGTGCCAGCAGGGACAGGGCGGAGACCCAGTACTTC.

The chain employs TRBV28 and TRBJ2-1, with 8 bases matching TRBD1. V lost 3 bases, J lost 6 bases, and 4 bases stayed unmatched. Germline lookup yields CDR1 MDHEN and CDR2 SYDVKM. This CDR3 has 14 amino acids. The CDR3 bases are TGTGCCAGCAGTTTGACAGGGGCTTTCAATGAGCAGTTCTTC. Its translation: CASSLTGAFNEQFF.